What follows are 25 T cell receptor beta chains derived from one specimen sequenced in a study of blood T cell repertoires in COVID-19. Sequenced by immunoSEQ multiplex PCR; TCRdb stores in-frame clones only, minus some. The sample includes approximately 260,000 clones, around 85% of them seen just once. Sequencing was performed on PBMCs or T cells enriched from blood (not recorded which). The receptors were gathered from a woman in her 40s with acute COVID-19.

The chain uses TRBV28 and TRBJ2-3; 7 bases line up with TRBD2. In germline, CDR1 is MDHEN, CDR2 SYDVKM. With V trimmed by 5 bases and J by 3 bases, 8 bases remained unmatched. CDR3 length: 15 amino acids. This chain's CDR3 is CASSRAGVSTDTQYF. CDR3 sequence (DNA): TGTGCCAGCAGTCGGGCGGGAGTGAGTACAGATACGCAGTATTTT.

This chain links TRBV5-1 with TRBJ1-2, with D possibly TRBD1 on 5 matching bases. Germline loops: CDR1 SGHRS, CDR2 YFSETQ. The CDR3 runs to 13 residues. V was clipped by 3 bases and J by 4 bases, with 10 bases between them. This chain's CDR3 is CASSSTVSYGYTF. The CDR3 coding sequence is TGCGCCAGCAGCTCGACAGTCTCCTATGGCTACACCTTC.

CDR3 sequence reads: CASSLAPSYEQYF. Written as DNA, the CDR3 is TGCGCCAGCAGCTTGGCCCCCAGCTACGAGCAGTACTTC. This sequence joins TRBV5-1 and TRBJ2-7; unclear D gene. The V end was cut by 0 bases, the J end by 3 bases, with 7 bases between. The CDR3 spans 13 residues. Germline V CDR1 and CDR2: SGHRS, YFSETQ.

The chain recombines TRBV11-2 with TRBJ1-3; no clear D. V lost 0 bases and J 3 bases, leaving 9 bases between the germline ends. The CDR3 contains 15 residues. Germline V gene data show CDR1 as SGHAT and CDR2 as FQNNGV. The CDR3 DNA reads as TGTGCCAGCAGCTTAGATGGTCGGGGTGGAAACACCATATATTTT. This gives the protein CASSLDGRGGNTIYF.

The CDR3 DNA reads TGTGCCTGGGGACGGGAGGCGAACACTGAAGCTTTCTTT. This encodes CAWGREANTEAFF. This chain joins TRBV30 and TRBJ1-1; D remains unclear. Trimming shortened V by 5 bases and J by 1 base, and 11 bases separated the two germline ends. The CDR3 is made up of 13 amino acids. The germline CDR1 and CDR2 sequences are GTSNPN and SVGIG (reference sequence). Complete variable domain (other parts from reference TRBV30 and TRBJ1-1): SQTIHQWPATLVQPVGSPLSLECTVEGTSNPNLYWYRQAAGRGLQLLFYSVGIGQISSEVPQNLSASRPQDRQFILSSKKLLLSDSGFYLCAWGREANTEAFFGQGTRLTVV.

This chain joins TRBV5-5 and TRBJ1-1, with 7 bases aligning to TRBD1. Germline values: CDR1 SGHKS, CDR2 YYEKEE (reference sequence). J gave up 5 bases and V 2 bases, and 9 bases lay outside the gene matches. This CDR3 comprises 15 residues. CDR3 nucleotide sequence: TGTGCCAGCAGCTTACGACAGGGTAAGGGGACTGAAGCTTTCTTT. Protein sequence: CASSLRQGKGTEAFF.

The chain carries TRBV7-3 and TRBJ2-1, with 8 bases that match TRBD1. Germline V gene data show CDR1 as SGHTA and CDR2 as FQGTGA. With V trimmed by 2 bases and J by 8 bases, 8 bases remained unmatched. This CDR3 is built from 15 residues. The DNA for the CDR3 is TGTGCCAGCAGCTTAGGCAGGGGGCTTAGGGATGAGCAGTTCTTC. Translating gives CASSLGRGLRDEQFF. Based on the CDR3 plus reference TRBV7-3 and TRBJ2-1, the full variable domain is GAGVSQTPSNKVTEKGKYVELRCDPISGHTALYWYRQSLGQGPEFLIYFQGTGAADDSGLPNDRFFAVRPEGSVSTLKIQRTERGDSAVYLCASSLGRGLRDEQFFGPGTRLTVL.

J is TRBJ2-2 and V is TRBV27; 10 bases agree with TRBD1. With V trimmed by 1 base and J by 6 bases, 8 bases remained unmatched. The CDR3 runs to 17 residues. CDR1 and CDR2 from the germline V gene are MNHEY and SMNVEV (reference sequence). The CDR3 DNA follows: TGTGCCAGCAGTTTATTTGGACAGGGGGATAGTTCCGGGGAGCTGTTTTTT. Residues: CASSLFGQGDSSGELFF.

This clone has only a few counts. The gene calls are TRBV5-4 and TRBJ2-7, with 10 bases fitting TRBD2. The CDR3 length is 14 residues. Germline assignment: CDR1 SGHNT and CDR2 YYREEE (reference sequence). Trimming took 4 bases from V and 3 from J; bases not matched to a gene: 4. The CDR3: CASSRLAGDYEQYF. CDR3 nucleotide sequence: TGTGCCAGCAGCCGCCTAGCGGGAGACTACGAGCAGTACTTC.

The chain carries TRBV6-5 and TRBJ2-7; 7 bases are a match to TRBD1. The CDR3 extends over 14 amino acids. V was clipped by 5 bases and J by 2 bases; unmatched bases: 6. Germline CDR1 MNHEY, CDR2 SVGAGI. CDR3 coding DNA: TGTGCCAGCAGTCGCACAGGGGTCCCCTACGAGCAGTACTTC. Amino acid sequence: CASSRTGVPYEQYF.

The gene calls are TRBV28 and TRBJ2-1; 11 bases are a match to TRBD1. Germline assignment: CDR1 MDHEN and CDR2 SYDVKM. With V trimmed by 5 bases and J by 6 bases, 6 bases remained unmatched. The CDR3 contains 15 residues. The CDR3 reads CASSPGGQGANEQFF. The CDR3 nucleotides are TGTGCCAGCAGTCCTGGCGGACAGGGGGCCAATGAGCAGTTCTTC.

The CDR3 nucleotides read TGCGCCAGCAGCTTAACATCACAGGGAGCGTTAGAGACCCAGTACTTC. This translates into CASSLTSQGALETQYF. This sequence joins TRBV5-1 and TRBJ2-5; TRBD1 is a possible D gene (6 bases). Germline V gene sequence: CDR1 SGHRS, CDR2 YFSETQ. This CDR3 comprises 16 residues. V was trimmed by 2 bases and J by 4 bases, leaving 18 bases between them.

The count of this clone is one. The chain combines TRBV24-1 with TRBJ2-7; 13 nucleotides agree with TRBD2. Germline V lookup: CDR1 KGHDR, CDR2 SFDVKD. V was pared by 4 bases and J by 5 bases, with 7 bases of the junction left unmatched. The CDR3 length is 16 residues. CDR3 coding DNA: TGTGCCACCAGTGACACGACTAGCGGGAGGAGGGACGAGCAGTACTTC. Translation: CATSDTTSGRRDEQYF.

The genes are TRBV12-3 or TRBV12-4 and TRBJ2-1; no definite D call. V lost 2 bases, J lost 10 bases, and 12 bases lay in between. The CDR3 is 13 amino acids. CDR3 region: CASSLSLIVEQFF. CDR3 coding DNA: TGTGCCAGCAGTTTATCCCTTATTGTGGAGCAGTTCTTC.

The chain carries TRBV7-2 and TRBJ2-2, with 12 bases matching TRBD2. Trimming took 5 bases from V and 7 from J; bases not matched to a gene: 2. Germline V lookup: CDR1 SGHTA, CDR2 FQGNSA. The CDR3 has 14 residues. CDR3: CASSEGLAGGELFF. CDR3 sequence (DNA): TGTGCCAGCAGCGAGGGACTAGCGGGCGGGGAGCTGTTTTTT.

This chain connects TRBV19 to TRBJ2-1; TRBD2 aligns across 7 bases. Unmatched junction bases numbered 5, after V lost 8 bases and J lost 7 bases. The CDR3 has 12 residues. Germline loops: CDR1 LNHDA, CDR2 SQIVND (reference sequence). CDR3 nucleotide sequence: TGTGCCAGTGGGGGGGTCTCTAATGAGCAGTTCTTC. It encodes CASGGVSNEQFF.

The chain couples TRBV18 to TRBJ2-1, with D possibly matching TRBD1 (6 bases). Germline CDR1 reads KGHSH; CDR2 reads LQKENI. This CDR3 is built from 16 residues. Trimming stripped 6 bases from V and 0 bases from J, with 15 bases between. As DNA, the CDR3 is TGTGCCAGCTCCCCAAACAGGGCGAGCTCCTACAATGAGCAGTTCTTC. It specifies CASSPNRASSYNEQFF. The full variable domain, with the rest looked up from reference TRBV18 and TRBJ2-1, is NAGVMQNPRHLVRRRGQEARLRCSPMKGHSHVYWYRQLPEEGLKFMVYLQKENIIDESGMPKERFSAEFPKEGPSILRIQQVVRGDSAAYFCASSPNRASSYNEQFFGPGTRLTVL.

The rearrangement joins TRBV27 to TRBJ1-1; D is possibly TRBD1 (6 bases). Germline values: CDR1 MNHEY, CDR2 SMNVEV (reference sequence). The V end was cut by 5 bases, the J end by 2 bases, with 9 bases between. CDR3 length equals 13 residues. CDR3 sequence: CASSEDSNTEAFF. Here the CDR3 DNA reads TGTGCCAGCAGTGAGGACAGTAACACTGAAGCTTTCTTT.

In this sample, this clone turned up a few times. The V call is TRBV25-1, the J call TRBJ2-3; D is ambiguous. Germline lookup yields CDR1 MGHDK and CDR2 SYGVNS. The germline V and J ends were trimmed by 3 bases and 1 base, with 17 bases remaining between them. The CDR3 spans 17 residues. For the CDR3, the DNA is TGTGCCAGCAGTGATCCCCCCACTGATTCGGGCACAGATACGCAGTATTTT. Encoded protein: CASSDPPTDSGTDTQYF.

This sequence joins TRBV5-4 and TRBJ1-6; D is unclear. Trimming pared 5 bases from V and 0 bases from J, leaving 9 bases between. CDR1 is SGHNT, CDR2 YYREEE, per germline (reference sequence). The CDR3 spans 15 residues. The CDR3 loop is CASSSSSSYNSPLHF. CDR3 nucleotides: TGTGCCAGCAGTAGCTCGAGCTCCTATAATTCACCCCTCCACTTT.

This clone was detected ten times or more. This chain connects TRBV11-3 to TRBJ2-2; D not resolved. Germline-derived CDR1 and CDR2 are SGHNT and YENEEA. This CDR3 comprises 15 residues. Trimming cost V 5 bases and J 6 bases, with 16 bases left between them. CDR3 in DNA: TGTGCCAGCAGCGATCCGGGTTCCTTGGCCGGGGAGCTGTTTTTT. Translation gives CASSDPGSLAGELFF.

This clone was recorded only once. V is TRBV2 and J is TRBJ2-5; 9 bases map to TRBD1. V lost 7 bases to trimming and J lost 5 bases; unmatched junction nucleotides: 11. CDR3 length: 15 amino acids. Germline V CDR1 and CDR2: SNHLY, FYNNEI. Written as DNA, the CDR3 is TGTGCCAGCAAACTCGGGGGGACAGGGATGGAGACCCAGTACTTC. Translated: CASKLGGTGMETQYF. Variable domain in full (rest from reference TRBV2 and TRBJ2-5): EPEVTQTPSHQVTQMGQEVILRCVPISNHLYFYWYRQILGQKVEFLVSFYNNEISEKSEIFDDQFSVERPDGSNFTLKIRSTKLEDSAMYFCASKLGGTGMETQYFGPGTRLLVL.

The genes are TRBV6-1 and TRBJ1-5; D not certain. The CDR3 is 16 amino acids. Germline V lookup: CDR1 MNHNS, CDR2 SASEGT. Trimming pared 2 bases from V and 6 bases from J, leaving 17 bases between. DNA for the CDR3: TGTGCCAGCAGTGAAAGTTTTAGTGGAGCGGGTCAGCCCCAGCATTTT. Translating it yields CASSESFSGAGQPQHF.

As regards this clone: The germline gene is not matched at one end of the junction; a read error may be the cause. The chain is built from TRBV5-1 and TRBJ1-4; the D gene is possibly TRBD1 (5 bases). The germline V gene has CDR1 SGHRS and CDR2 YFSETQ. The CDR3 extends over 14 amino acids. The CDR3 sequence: CASRLTGYNEKLFF. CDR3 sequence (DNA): TGCGCCAGCCGCTTAACAGGATATAATGAAAAACTGTTTTTT.

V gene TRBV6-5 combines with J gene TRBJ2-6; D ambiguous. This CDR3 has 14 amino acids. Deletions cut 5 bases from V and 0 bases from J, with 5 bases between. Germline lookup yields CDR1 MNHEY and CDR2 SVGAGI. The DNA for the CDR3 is TGTGCCAGCAGTCCTCCCTCTGGGGCCAACGTCCTGACTTTC. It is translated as CASSPPSGANVLTF.